These T cell receptor beta chains were read from a single sample in a study of blood T cell repertoires in COVID-19. Some clones are missing from TCRdb's copy, which holds only in-frame ones; the method was immunoSEQ multiplex PCR. The table records hundreds of thousands of clones, less than 90% of them present only once. The sequenced sample consisted of peripheral blood. Every receptor here comes from a man aged 35 to 55 with acute or convalescent COVID-19. Each CDR3 is given with its conserved first and last residue. A D gene is named only where the DNA matches it firmly. Clone size is not always given. Where it is, it says once, few, many or a class for expanded clones.

>TRBJ1-1|-|-|TRBV13|13
CASSFRHPTEAFF
TGTGCCAGCAGCTTTAGACACCCCACTGAAGCTTTCTTT
>TRBJ1-2|-|-|TRBV12-3/TRBV12-4|13
CASSLTESYGYTF
TGTGCCAGCAGCCTGACAGAGTCCTATGGCTACACCTTC
>TRBJ2-5|-|-|TRBV9|15
CASSVDRGYQETQYF
TGTGCCAGCAGCGTAGATAGGGGGTACCAAGAGACCCAGTACTTC
>TRBJ1-5|-|TRBD1|TRBV28|14
CASRRGQINQPQHF
TGTGCCAGCAGACGGGGACAGATTAATCAGCCCCAGCATTTT
>TRBJ1-2|-|TRBD1|TRBV5-6|13
CASSPRLGTGDTF
TGTGCCAGCAGCCCCCGTCTCGGGACAGGGGACACCTTC
>TRBJ1-5|once|-|TRBV3-1/TRBV3-2|15
CASSQDMQSNQPQHF
TGTGCCAGCAGCCAAGATATGCAGTCCAATCAGCCCCAGCATTTT
>TRBJ2-5|-|-|TRBV4-1|16
CASSQDGGSWEETQYF
TGCGCCAGCAGCCAAGATGGGGGCTCTTGGGAAGAGACCCAGTACTTC
>TRBJ1-2|-|TRBD1|TRBV4-1|16
CASSQAGTGGSYGYTF
TGCGCCAGCAGCCAAGCCGGGACAGGGGGGTCCTATGGCTACACCTTC
>TRBJ2-7|-|TRBD2|TRBV2|17
CASSLGLAGGHTEEQYF
TGTGCCAGCAGCCTAGGACTAGCGGGGGGACACACGGAAGAGCAGTACTTC
>TRBJ2-3|-|TRBD2|TRBV4-1|19
CASSHLLGFQVAGADTQYF
TGCGCCAGCAGCCACCTCCTAGGCTTTCAGGTAGCGGGAGCAGATACGCAGTATTTT
>TRBJ1-2|-|-|TRBV5-1|14
CASSLVELSYGYTF
TGCGCCAGCAGCTTGGTGGAGCTATCCTATGGCTACACCTTC
>TRBJ1-2|once|-|TRBV5-6|15
CASSLNAGLNYGYTF
TGTGCCAGCAGCTTGAACGCAGGGCTTAACTATGGCTACACCTTC
>TRBJ1-5|-|TRBD1|TRBV7-6|16
CASSFDREAFNQPQHF
TGTGCCAGCAGCTTTGACAGGGAGGCCTTTAACCAGCCCCAGCATTTT
>TRBJ1-6|-|TRBD1|TRBV19|14
CASSKGLQGSPLHF
TGTGCCAGTAGTAAAGGACTACAGGGGTCACCCCTCCACTTT
>TRBJ2-7|-|TRBD1|TRBV29-1|13
CSVWTGSSYEQYF
TGCAGCGTTTGGACAGGAAGCTCCTACGAGCAGTACTTC
>TRBJ1-1|-|-|TRBV7-8|14
CASSLESGNTEAFF
TGTGCCAGCAGCTTAGAGTCGGGGAACACTGAAGCTTTCTTT
>TRBJ1-5|-|TRBD1|TRBV27|18
CASLPRDRAREGNQPQHF
TGTGCCAGCTTACCCCGGGACAGGGCCCGCGAGGGCAATCAGCCCCAGCATTTT
>TRBJ1-2|once|TRBD1|TRBV11-3|13
CASSQQGNYGYTF
TGTGCCAGCAGCCAACAGGGGAACTATGGCTACACCTTC
>TRBJ2-2|once|-|TRBV5-1|16
CASRPPATGMGGELFF
TGCGCCAGCAGGCCACCCGCTACAGGGATGGGCGGGGAGCTGTTTTTT
>TRBJ2-1|once|-|TRBV6-5|15
CASSYSFNRYNEQFF
TGTGCCAGCAGTTACTCCTTCAATAGATACAATGAGCAGTTCTTC
>TRBJ2-3|-|TRBD2|TRBV28|20
CASSFPLRRLAGGGEDTQYF
TGTGCCAGCAGTTTCCCACTTCGCCGACTAGCGGGAGGGGGAGAAGATACGCAGTATTTT
>TRBJ2-5|-|TRBD2|TRBV15|17
CATRPFFAGGSQETQYF
TGTGCCACCAGACCTTTCTTCGCGGGAGGGTCCCAAGAGACCCAGTACTTC
>TRBJ2-1|once|-|TRBV9|15
CASSPPPGSYNEQFF
TGTGCCAGCAGCCCGCCCCCAGGCTCCTACAATGAGCAGTTCTTC
>TRBJ1-6|-|TRBD1|TRBV28|13
CASKRDRVSPLHF
TGTGCCAGCAAAAGGGACAGGGTTTCACCCCTCCACTTT